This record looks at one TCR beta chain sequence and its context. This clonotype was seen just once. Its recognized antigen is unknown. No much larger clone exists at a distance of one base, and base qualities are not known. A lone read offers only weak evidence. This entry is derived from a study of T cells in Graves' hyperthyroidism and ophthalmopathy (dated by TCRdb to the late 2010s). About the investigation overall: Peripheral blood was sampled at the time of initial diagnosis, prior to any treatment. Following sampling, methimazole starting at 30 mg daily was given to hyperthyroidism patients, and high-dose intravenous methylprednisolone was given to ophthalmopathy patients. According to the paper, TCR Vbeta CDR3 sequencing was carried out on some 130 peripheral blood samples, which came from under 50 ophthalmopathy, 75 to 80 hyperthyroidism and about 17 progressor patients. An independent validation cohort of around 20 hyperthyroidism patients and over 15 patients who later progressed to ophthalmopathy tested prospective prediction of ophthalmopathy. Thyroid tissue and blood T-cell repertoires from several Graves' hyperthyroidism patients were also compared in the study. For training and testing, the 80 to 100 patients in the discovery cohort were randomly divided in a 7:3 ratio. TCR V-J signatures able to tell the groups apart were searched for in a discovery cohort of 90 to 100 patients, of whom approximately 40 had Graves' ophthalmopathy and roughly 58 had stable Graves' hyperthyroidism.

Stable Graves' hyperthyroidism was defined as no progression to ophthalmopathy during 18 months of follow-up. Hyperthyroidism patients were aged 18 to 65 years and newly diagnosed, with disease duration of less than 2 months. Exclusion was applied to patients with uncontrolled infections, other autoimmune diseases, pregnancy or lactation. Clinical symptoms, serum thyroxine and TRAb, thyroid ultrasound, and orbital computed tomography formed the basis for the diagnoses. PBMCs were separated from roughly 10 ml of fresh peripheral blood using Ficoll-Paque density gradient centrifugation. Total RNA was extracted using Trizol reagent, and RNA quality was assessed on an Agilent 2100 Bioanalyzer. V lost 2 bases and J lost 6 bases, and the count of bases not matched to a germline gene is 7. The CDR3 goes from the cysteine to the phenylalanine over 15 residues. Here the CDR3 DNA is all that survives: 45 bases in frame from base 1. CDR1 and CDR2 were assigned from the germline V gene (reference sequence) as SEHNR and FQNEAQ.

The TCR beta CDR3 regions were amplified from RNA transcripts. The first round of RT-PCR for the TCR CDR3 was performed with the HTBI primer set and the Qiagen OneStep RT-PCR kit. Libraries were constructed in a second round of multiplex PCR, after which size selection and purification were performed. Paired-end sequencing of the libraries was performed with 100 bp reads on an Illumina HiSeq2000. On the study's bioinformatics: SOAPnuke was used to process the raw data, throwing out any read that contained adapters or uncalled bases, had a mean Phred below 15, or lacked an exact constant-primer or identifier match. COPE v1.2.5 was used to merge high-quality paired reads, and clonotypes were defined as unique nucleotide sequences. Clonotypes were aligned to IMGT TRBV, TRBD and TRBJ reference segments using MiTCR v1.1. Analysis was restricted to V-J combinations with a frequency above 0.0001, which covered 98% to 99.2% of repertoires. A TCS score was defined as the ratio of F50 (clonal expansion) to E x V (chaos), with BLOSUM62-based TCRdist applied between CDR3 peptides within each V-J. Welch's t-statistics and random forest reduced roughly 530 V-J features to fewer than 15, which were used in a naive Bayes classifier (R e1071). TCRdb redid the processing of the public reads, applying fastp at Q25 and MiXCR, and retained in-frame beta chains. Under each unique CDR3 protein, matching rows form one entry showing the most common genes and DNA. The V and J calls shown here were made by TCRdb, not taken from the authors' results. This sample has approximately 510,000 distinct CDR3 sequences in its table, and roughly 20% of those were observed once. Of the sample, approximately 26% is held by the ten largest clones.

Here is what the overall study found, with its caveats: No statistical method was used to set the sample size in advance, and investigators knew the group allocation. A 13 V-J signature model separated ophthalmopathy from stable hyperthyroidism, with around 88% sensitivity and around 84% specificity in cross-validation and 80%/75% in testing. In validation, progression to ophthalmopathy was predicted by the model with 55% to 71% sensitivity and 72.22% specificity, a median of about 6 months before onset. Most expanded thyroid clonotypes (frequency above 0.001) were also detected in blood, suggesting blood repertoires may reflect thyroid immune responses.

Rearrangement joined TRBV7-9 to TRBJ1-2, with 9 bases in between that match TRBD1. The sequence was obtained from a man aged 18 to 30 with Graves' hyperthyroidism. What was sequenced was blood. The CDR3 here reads CASSLFRDREDGYTF. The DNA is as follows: TGTGCCAGCAGCTTATTTAGGGACAGGGAGGATGGCTACACCTTC.